The 8 T cell receptor beta chains reported below all come from one sample, sequenced in a study of blood T cell repertoires in COVID-19. The table came from immunoSEQ multiplex PCR; TCRdb's copy has only in-frame clones and leaves some out. The sample lists 250,000 to 350,000 clones, about 89% occurring once. The material sequenced was peripheral blood. The source is a man between 25 and 39 years old with acute or convalescent COVID-19.

The chain couples TRBV9 to TRBJ1-2; 12 nucleotides agree with TRBD1. Trimming cost V 3 bases and J 2 bases; bases outside gene matches: 2. The CDR3 totals 15 residues. In germline, CDR1 is SGDLS, CDR2 YYNGEE. In DNA form, the CDR3 reads TGTGCCAGCAGCGCTGGGACAGGGGGCAACTATGGCTACACCTTC. Protein sequence: CASSAGTGGNYGYTF.

CDR3 protein: CSVGTGGFYGYTF. The CDR3 region has the DNA TGCAGCGTCGGGACAGGGGGTTTCTATGGCTACACCTTC. The rearrangement joins TRBV29-1 to TRBJ1-2; 11 bases fit TRBD1. The germline gives CDR1 SQVTM, CDR2 ANQGSEA. The CDR3 has 13 residues. Germline trimming cut 6 bases from V and 4 bases from J; bases unmatched to any gene: 4.

The V and J genes are TRBV7-2 and TRBJ1-2, with TRBD1 matching 8 bases. Germline trimming cut 1 base from V and 7 bases from J; bases unmatched to any gene: 8. The CDR3 sequence is 15 residues long. Germline loops: CDR1 SGHTA, CDR2 FQGNSA. CDR3 bases: TGTGCCAGCAGCTTAGATCCAGGGGGCGCGAGTGGCTACACCTTC. Protein sequence: CASSLDPGGASGYTF.

This chain uses TRBV15 with TRBJ1-6; 7 nucleotides match TRBD1. CDR3 size: 15 residues. V lost 5 bases and J lost 7; bases outside the gene matches: 8. Germline V lookup: CDR1 LNHNV, CDR2 YYDKDF (reference sequence). The CDR3 sequence: CATSDSDRPNSPLHF. CDR3 nucleotide sequence: TGTGCCACCAGCGACTCGGACAGGCCAAATTCACCCCTCCACTTT.

This clone was seen a single time. It is unclear where the CDR3 begins or ends on the DNA, so no DNA is shown, and the CDR3 is as TCRdb lists it. The chain employs TRBV12-1 and TRBJ1-2; TRBD1 is taken as the D call from the table, unchecked against the DNA. TRBV12-1 is shown as a pseudogene. The CDR3 is made up of 15 amino acids, end residues included. The CDR3 loop reads CASSWGTGTNYGYTF.

This chain joins TRBV18 and TRBJ1-1; 8 positions match TRBD1. CDR3 length: 16 amino acids. Looked up from germline, CDR1 is KGHSH and CDR2 is LQKENI. Trimming cost V 3 bases and J 2 bases; bases outside gene matches: 8. The CDR3 coding sequence is TGTGCCAGCTCACCCCAGGGGGCCGTCCAAAACACTGAAGCTTTCTTT. This encodes CASSPQGAVQNTEAFF.

The genes are TRBV7-2 and TRBJ2-5, with 7 bases lining up with TRBD2. Germline V gene lookup returns CDR1 SGHTA and CDR2 FQGNSA. J was trimmed by 6 bases and V by 6 bases; bases with no gene match: 22. CDR3 length: 18 residues. The CDR3 region has the DNA TGTGCCAGCAGTCCAGGCGGGAGAGATTCGTGGCGCAAAAAGACCCAGTACTTC. Translating gives CASSPGGRDSWRKKTQYF.

The gene calls are TRBV2 and TRBJ1-1; possibly TRBD1 for D (6 bases). This CDR3 has 13 amino acids. CDR1 and CDR2 (germline): SNHLY, FYNNEI. Trimming pared 6 bases from V and 2 bases from J, leaving 10 bases between. DNA of the CDR3: TGTGCCAGCAGGGGGACATTTAACACTGAAGCTTTCTTT. Protein: CASRGTFNTEAFF.